Here is one T cell receptor (beta chain) with its context. Its antigen remains unidentified. Base-call qualities are not available, and no considerably larger clone is one nucleotide away. The same CDR3 is also encoded by other DNA sequences in this sample. The donors were healthy, HIV-negative adults who had no recently reported acute infections or vaccinations. Every donor was a Caucasian adult residing in Nashville, Tennessee, USA. CD4+ T cells were enriched by magnetic negative selection; naive cells were then positively selected on CD45RA, and the negative fraction formed the memory subset. Blood was collected by leukapheresis, and PBMCs were isolated by Ficoll-Histopaque density gradient centrifugation and then cryopreserved in liquid nitrogen vapor phase. Analytical flow cytometry was used to check the purity and quantity of every magnetically sorted T cell population. From each sorted fraction, genomic DNA was isolated and quantified by UV absorbance on a Nanodrop 2000c.

Using the deep immunoSEQ assay, TCR CDR3 regions were amplified from genomic DNA by multiplex PCR. Extracted genomic DNA from each cell subset was spread evenly across all wells of several immunoSEQ 96-well plates, with each plate serving as a replicate. For sorted subsets, approximately 210 ng of genomic DNA, equivalent to around 29,000 T cell genomes, went into each replicate PCR. Purified libraries were measured with a Qubit 3.0 fluorometer, size-checked on a Bioanalyzer 2100, and measured again with the KAPA Library Quantification kit. Every immunoSEQ 96-well plate was sequenced on a separate single-read 150-cycle Illumina NextSeq 550 flow cell. In the paper's pipeline: Because the immunoSEQ output included only junctional sequences and no quality scores, the filtering could not be the same as the filtering used for full-length reads. To assign V/J genes and CDR3, sequences were annotated using PyIR, a Python wrapper for IgBLAST v1.9, with IMGT germline references. Reads were filtered out if the reads had weak V/J assignments (E-value above 1e-6), no CDR3, stop codons, out-of-frame junctions, or ambiguous translated residues. A V3J clonotype was defined by an identical inferred V gene, J gene, and CDR3 amino acid sequence. Percentage overlap between repertoires was computed as shared unique clonotypes divided by the size of the smaller repertoire. Repertoire richness was assessed with RTK rarefaction, the Chao1 estimator, and Recon v2.1 estimates of unobserved clonotypes. OLGA was used to compute generation probabilities for all TCRbeta clonotypes that the gDNA method yielded from a handful of donors. In its TCRdb copy, this immuneACCESS table keeps in-frame sequences only and misses some clones. Where compared with another copy, unresolved V genes explain less than half of these, and the others have no known cause. That table supplies the V and J calls and clone size; D and trimming were determined from the DNA. In this sample the table shows about 960,000 clones, around three quarters of which occur a single time. The ten top clones hold over 1.3% of the sample.

Deletion took 1 base off V and 4 bases off J, with a span of 4 bases between the germline ends. The CDR3 covers 12 residues, taking in both the cysteine and the phenylalanine. Only the CDR3 DNA is retained, 36 bases long and in frame from the first base. CDR1 and CDR2 (SGHAT, FQNNGV) derive from the germline V gene. The sample comes from a study of shared clonotypes between healthy human individuals (dated by TCRdb to 2018 to 2021). For the study in its entirety: Three men and a couple of women, aged 18 to 49 years, made up the cohort. To increase sequencing depth and limit assay-specific biases, different laboratories used diverse techniques to prepare libraries and sequence TCR repertoires. For each donor, CD4 naive and CD4 memory were each run on three plates, CD8 naive on two plates, and CD8 memory on one plate. Leukapheresis yielded between about 0.94 and 9 billion PBMCs per donor. Blood TCR repertoires of roughly 5 healthy adults were deeply sequenced to estimate repertoire size and the extent of clonotype sharing between individuals. General findings and caveats noted by the study authors: Based on pairwise subsampling, the degree of clonotype sharing among donors was expected to be affected by sequencing depth. Higher generation probabilities were observed for clonotypes shared by all four sorted-subset donors than for non-shared clonotypes. Because the study included a small number of donors, the genetic and exposure-history diversity represented was limited. Naive subsets generally had larger estimated clonotype richness than memory subsets. Sharing across a handful of donors was observed for approximately 4.6% of naive CD4, over 3% of naive CD8, about 2.5% of memory CD4, and about 0.38% of memory CD8 clonotypes. Sampling was limited to blood, and TCR repertoires in tissue likely differ from TCR repertoires in blood. Incomplete sequencing was indicated by rarefaction of sorted-subset datasets, despite the large sequencing depth.

This TCR was recovered from a man between 18 and 35 years old in good health. The V and J segments used are TRBV11-2 and TRBJ2-5, with an unclear D gene assignment. Input material: memory CD4+ T cells sorted from blood. Explained via the paper, the cell subset or site label denotes: CD45RA-negative fraction. In nucleotides, the sequence is TGTGCCAGCAGCTTAGCGGGAGAGACCCAGTACTTC. Translated, this gives CASSLAGETQYF. The reference TRBV11-2 and TRBJ2-5 proteins fill in what lies around the CDR3, so the full variable domain reads EAGVAQSPRYKIIEKRQSVAFWCNPISGHATLYWYQQILGQGPKLLIQFQNNGVVDDSQLPKDRFSAERLKGVDSTLKIQPAKLEDSAVYLCASSLAGETQYFGPGTRLLVL.